The present T cell receptor beta chain was sequenced within a study of blood T cell repertoires in COVID-19. Overall study context: Whether acute or convalescent, the COVID-19 samples came from the United States, Italy and Spain. T cells, B-cell-depleted T cells, or PBMCs provided the cDNA or gDNA that served as material.

Authors' analysis steps: For nucleated cells, counts were estimated from reference gene primer amplification. Clones were read by immunoSEQ multiplex PCR, and TCRdb kept only the in-frame ones, dropping some. The DNA was the basis for D and trimming; V, J and clone size are from that table. The data show about 220,000 clones, roughly 80% seen once. Germline CDR1 is SQVTM and CDR2 is ANQGSEA. The V end lost 5 bases, the J end lost 1 base, and 12 bases lay between the germline ends. The CDR3 extends over 14 amino acids. Source material: peripheral blood. The genes are TRBV29-1 and TRBJ1-5, with D perhaps TRBD1 (6 bases). The sequence was obtained from a woman in her seventies with acute or convalescent COVID-19. The CDR3 here is CSVTTGNSNQPQHF. The CDR3 DNA is TGCAGCGTTACGACAGGAAACAGCAATCAGCCCCAGCATTTT.